This is a list of T cell receptor beta chains from one sample in a study of cytomegalovirus exposure and HLA in healthy donors. The data were produced by immunoSEQ multiplex PCR, yet TCRdb's version contains in-frame clones alone and is incomplete. The table records about 110,000 clones, approximately 80% of them present only once. Sequencing input: PBMCs. Receptors originate from a man younger than 40 in good health and CMV-seropositive. CDR3s include the opening cysteine and the closing phenylalanine or tryptophan. Fields, in order: D gene, J gene, clone size, V gene, CDR3 DNA, CDR3 protein. The D gene is left open where the match is weak. Not every row has a clone size; where given, it reads once, few, many or a size class.

D gene: -; J gene: TRBJ2-4; clone size: few; V gene: TRBV11-2; CDR3 DNA: TGTGCCAGCAGCTTAGCCTGGCCGCTCGTTGTACGGGAAAACATTCAGTACTTC; CDR3 protein: CASSLAWPLVVRENIQYF
D gene: TRBD1; J gene: TRBJ1-4; clone size: -; V gene: TRBV4-1; CDR3 DNA: TGCGCCAGCAGCCCTCGGGGGACAGGGGGCTCAAATGGTGAAAAACTGTTTTTT; CDR3 protein: CASSPRGTGGSNGEKLFF
D gene: -; J gene: TRBJ1-5; clone size: once; V gene: TRBV7-2; CDR3 DNA: TGTGCCAGCAGCTTACTAGGGGATCAGCCCCAGCATTTT; CDR3 protein: CASSLLGDQPQHF
D gene: -; J gene: TRBJ1-2; clone size: -; V gene: TRBV9; CDR3 DNA: TGTGCCAGCAGCGTAGTCGGGGGAAGCTATGGCTACACCTTC; CDR3 protein: CASSVVGGSYGYTF
D gene: TRBD2; J gene: TRBJ2-7; clone size: few; V gene: TRBV27; CDR3 DNA: TGTGCCAGCAGTTTATATCTAGCGGGGGGCTACGAGCAGTACTTC; CDR3 protein: CASSLYLAGGYEQYF
D gene: -; J gene: TRBJ1-2; clone size: once; V gene: TRBV7-9; CDR3 DNA: TGTGCCAGCACCGACGCGGGGCAGCCCTATGGCTACACCTTC; CDR3 protein: CASTDAGQPYGYTF
D gene: -; J gene: TRBJ1-1; clone size: -; V gene: TRBV5-5; CDR3 DNA: TGTGCCAGCAGCTTGTTCTCTTGGGCAAACACTGAAGCTTTCTTT; CDR3 protein: CASSLFSWANTEAFF
D gene: -; J gene: TRBJ1-5; clone size: once; V gene: TRBV6-1; CDR3 DNA: TGTGCCAGCAGTACGCAGGGGAATCAGCCCCAGCATTTT; CDR3 protein: CASSTQGNQPQHF
D gene: TRBD1; J gene: TRBJ2-2; clone size: -; V gene: TRBV27; CDR3 DNA: TGTGCCAGCAGTACCCGGGGGACAGGGCTGGTCGGGGAGCTGTTTTTT; CDR3 protein: CASSTRGTGLVGELFF
D gene: -; J gene: TRBJ1-2; clone size: -; V gene: TRBV7-6; CDR3 DNA: TGTGCCAGCAGCTTAATTCCTTTGGACAGACTATCCTTC; CDR3 protein: CASSLIPLDRLSF
D gene: TRBD1; J gene: TRBJ1-4; clone size: -; V gene: TRBV5-1; CDR3 DNA: TGCGCCAGCAGCCACAACGTTCCGGGACAGGGAAGGGAAAAACTGTTTTTT; CDR3 protein: CASSHNVPGQGREKLFF
D gene: TRBD1; J gene: TRBJ1-1; clone size: -; V gene: TRBV5-1; CDR3 DNA: TGCGCCAGCAGCTCCGGGACAGGGAGAACTGAAGCTTTCTTT; CDR3 protein: CASSSGTGRTEAFF
D gene: -; J gene: TRBJ2-7; clone size: few; V gene: TRBV6-6; CDR3 DNA: TGTGCCAGCAGTTACTCGGGACTTCGGAGCTCCTACGAGCAGTACTTC; CDR3 protein: CASSYSGLRSSYEQYF
D gene: TRBD1; J gene: TRBJ1-5; clone size: -; V gene: TRBV27; CDR3 DNA: TGTGCCAGCAGTCATACAGGGACAGCCATGCCCCAGCATTTT; CDR3 protein: CASSHTGTAMPQHF
D gene: TRBD2; J gene: TRBJ2-3; clone size: -; V gene: TRBV7-9; CDR3 DNA: TGTGCCAGCAGGGTGAGCGGGAAAACAGATACGCAGTATTTT; CDR3 protein: CASRVSGKTDTQYF
D gene: -; J gene: TRBJ2-5; clone size: -; V gene: TRBV6-1; CDR3 DNA: TGTGCCAGCAGTGTCTCGAAGGGGATCCAAGAGACCCAGTACTTC; CDR3 protein: CASSVSKGIQETQYF
D gene: -; J gene: TRBJ1-1; clone size: -; V gene: TRBV7-9; CDR3 DNA: TGTGCCAGCAGCGGAGATGGAGCTTTCTTT; CDR3 protein: CASSGDGAFF
D gene: TRBD2; J gene: TRBJ2-1; clone size: -; V gene: TRBV13; CDR3 DNA: TGTGCCAGCAGCCGTCCCCGGGACTACAACAATGAGCAGTTCTTC; CDR3 protein: CASSRPRDYNNEQFF
D gene: TRBD1; J gene: TRBJ1-4; clone size: once; V gene: TRBV5-1; CDR3 DNA: TGCGCCAGCAGCTTGTTTCAGGGGGAAGAAAAACTGTTTTTT; CDR3 protein: CASSLFQGEEKLFF
D gene: TRBD1; J gene: TRBJ1-5; clone size: -; V gene: TRBV5-4; CDR3 DNA: TGTGCCAGCAGCTTGGCCGTCGTGGGCAGGGGGTACAATCAGCCCCAGCATTTT; CDR3 protein: CASSLAVVGRGYNQPQHF
D gene: TRBD1; J gene: TRBJ1-2; clone size: -; V gene: TRBV7-9; CDR3 DNA: TGTTCCAGCAGCCTCGGGACAGGGGGTCATTTGGGCTATGGCTACACCTTC; CDR3 protein: CSSSLGTGGHLGYGYTF
D gene: -; J gene: TRBJ2-1; clone size: -; V gene: TRBV4-1; CDR3 DNA: TGCGCCAGCAGCCAGGTTGGGCTGAGCTCCTACAATGAGCAGTTCTTC; CDR3 protein: CASSQVGLSSYNEQFF
D gene: -; J gene: TRBJ2-1; clone size: -; V gene: TRBV5-1; CDR3 DNA: TGCGCCAGCAGCTTGTTCCAGGGCGAGCAGTTCTTC; CDR3 protein: CASSLFQGEQFF
D gene: -; J gene: TRBJ2-1; clone size: -; V gene: TRBV27; CDR3 DNA: TGTGCCAGCCGGGGTACCTCCTACAATGAGCAGTTCTTC; CDR3 protein: CASRGTSYNEQFF
D gene: TRBD1; J gene: TRBJ2-7; clone size: -; V gene: TRBV5-1; CDR3 DNA: TGCGCCAGCAGCGACAGGGGGCAATACGAGCAGTACTTC; CDR3 protein: CASSDRGQYEQYF
D gene: TRBD1; J gene: TRBJ2-7; clone size: -; V gene: TRBV5-5; CDR3 DNA: TGTGCCAGCAGCTTCTGGGGACAGGGCTACGAGCAGTACTTC; CDR3 protein: CASSFWGQGYEQYF
D gene: -; J gene: TRBJ2-5; clone size: once; V gene: TRBV11-2; CDR3 DNA: TGTGCCAGCAGCTTCCGAGGGTTGCCCCGAGGGTTCGAGACCCAGTACTTC; CDR3 protein: CASSFRGLPRGFETQYF
D gene: -; J gene: TRBJ2-1; clone size: few; V gene: TRBV7-9; CDR3 DNA: TGTGCCAGCAGCTTTAACCGGGCCAAAGGGAGTTACAATGAGCAGTTCTTC; CDR3 protein: CASSFNRAKGSYNEQFF
D gene: TRBD1; J gene: TRBJ2-7; clone size: -; V gene: TRBV7-8; CDR3 DNA: TGTGCCAGCAGCCCACTGACAGGGGGGATCTCCTACGAGCAGTACTTC; CDR3 protein: CASSPLTGGISYEQYF
D gene: TRBD1; J gene: TRBJ1-5; clone size: -; V gene: TRBV19; CDR3 DNA: TGTGCCAGTAGTAGCGGGACAGGGGGGGATCAGCCCCAGCATTTT; CDR3 protein: CASSSGTGGDQPQHF
D gene: TRBD1; J gene: TRBJ1-2; clone size: once; V gene: TRBV6-5; CDR3 DNA: TGTGCCAGCAGTTACTCGGGGACAGATAATTATGGCTACACCTTC; CDR3 protein: CASSYSGTDNYGYTF
D gene: -; J gene: TRBJ1-1; clone size: -; V gene: TRBV5-8; CDR3 DNA: TGTGCCAGCAGCTTGGGGAGGGCCGCTTTCTTT; CDR3 protein: CASSLGRAAFF